This T cell receptor beta chain was recorded in a study of beta chain features in type 1 diabetes. The investigators reverse transcribed all of the isolated RNA, so they sequenced expressed TCRB transcripts. Sequencing was performed with immunoSEQ multiplex PCR; in TCRdb, only in-frame clones are kept and a portion is missing. This sample has approximately 150,000 clones, with more than 9% found just once. Germline CDR1 and CDR2: SGHDT and YYEEEE. This CDR3 is 17 amino acids long. After removal of 0 bases from V and 3 bases from J, the junction contained 10 bases not matched to a gene. This clone was detected only a few times. CD45RO/CCR7/CD25/CD127/CD95/CD27 separated CD4+ naive, central memory, regulatory and stem cell-like memory cells by sorting.

The receptor's source is a man aged 18 to 29 in good health. The chain couples TRBV5-6 to TRBJ2-7; 9 bases agree with TRBD1. Sequences were obtained from naive CD4+ T cells from blood. CDR3 nucleotides: TGTGCCAGCAGCTTGGATGCATCCGGGACAGGGCGCTACGAGCAGTACTTC. Amino acids: CASSLDASGTGRYEQYF.